These T cell receptor beta chains were read from a single sample in a study of OX40 agonist ivuxolimab in advanced cancers. Clones were sequenced by immunoSEQ multiplex PCR, and TCRdb holds only the in-frame ones, with some missing. The table lists approximately 68,000 clones, 91% of them singletons. Material: CD4+ or CD8+ T cells sorted from blood, obtained in a trial of the OX40 agonist ivuxolimab. The origin of the receptors is an adult with an advanced solid tumor such as melanoma, head and neck, liver or kidney cancer. Each CDR3 is given with its conserved first and last residue. The D gene is left open where the match is weak. A row's size may be missing; if present it is once, few, many or a size class.

abundance | j_gene | v_gene | d_gene | CDR3nt | CDR3aa
- | TRBJ2-1 | TRBV30 | TRBD2 | TGTGCCTGGAGTGTTGGGCTAGCGGGGAGTGAAGAGCAGTTCTTC | CAWSVGLAGSEEQFF
- | TRBJ2-1 | TRBV7-8 | TRBD2 | TGTGCCAGCAGCGCAGCCGGGACTAGCGTCTACAATGAGCAGTTCTTC | CASSAAGTSVYNEQFF
- | TRBJ2-3 | TRBV29-1 | TRBD2 | TGCAGCGTGGGGACTAGCGGGGGGGTGCATACGCAGTATTTT | CSVGTSGGVHTQYF
- | TRBJ2-5 | TRBV5-1 | - | TGCGCCAGCAGCTTGGGCAGCCAAGAGACCCAGTACTTC | CASSLGSQETQYF
- | TRBJ1-2 | TRBV2 | TRBD1 | TGTGCCAGCAAATCCCGGGACAGGGGGCGCGTCGGCCATGGCTACACCTTC | CASKSRDRGRVGHGYTF
- | TRBJ1-2 | TRBV10-3 | - | TGTGCCGCCGGGGGCCAGGATAACTATGGCTACACCTTC | CAAGGQDNYGYTF
- | TRBJ1-4 | TRBV25-1 | - | TGTGCCAGCAGTGATGAAAAACTGTTTTTT | CASSDEKLFF
once | TRBJ2-7 | TRBV5-1 | - | TGCGCCAGCAGAGGCGGGCCGGGCCCCTCCTACGAGCAGTACTTC | CASRGGPGPSYEQYF
once | TRBJ1-5 | TRBV5-4 | - | TGTGCCAGCAGTTCTCAGGGCGCCCCGCCCCAGCATTTT | CASSSQGAPPQHF
- | TRBJ1-1 | TRBV5-8 | - | TGTGCCAGCAGCTTGGAAGCTTTCTTT | CASSLEAFF
- | TRBJ2-1 | TRBV7-2 | - | TGTGCCAGCAGCTTAGCGGGAGGACGAACCTACAATGAGCAGTTCTTC | CASSLAGGRTYNEQFF
- | TRBJ2-3 | TRBV5-1 | TRBD1 | TGCGCCAGCAGCTTCACAGGGGGTAGCACAGATACGCAGTATTTT | CASSFTGGSTDTQYF
few | TRBJ1-6 | TRBV6-1 | TRBD1 | TGTGCCAGCAGTGGACAGGGTGATTCACCCCTCCACTTT | CASSGQGDSPLHF
- | TRBJ2-5 | TRBV5-4 | TRBD2 | TGTGCCAGCAGCTTGCCGGGAGGGGAGGGGGAGACCCAGTACTTC | CASSLPGGEGETQYF
few | TRBJ1-3 | TRBV30 | - | TGTGCCTGGAGTGAAGGGTACTCTGGAAACACCATATATTTT | CAWSEGYSGNTIYF
once | TRBJ1-2 | TRBV6-5 | TRBD1 | TGTGCCACAAAACCGGGACAGTCTTTCTATGGCTACACCTTC | CATKPGQSFYGYTF